The clone carrying this T cell receptor beta chain was counted a few times. This CDR3 contains 14 residues. Trimming pared 2 bases from V and 3 bases from J, leaving 11 bases between. Germline V gene sequence: CDR1 SGHDT, CDR2 YYEEEE. CDR3-region Arm-PCR and iRepertoire HTBI primers produced the TCR beta libraries. How the authors handled the data: Identification of gene segments yielded 60 or so TRBV and 12 to 15 TRBJ across samples. TCRdb recomputed calls from the multiplex PCR reads with MiXCR, one row per CDR3 protein. The V and J calls and clone size come from TCRdb's table, not from the authors' own analysis. This table holds 350,000 to 550,000 distinct CDR3 sequences, 12% to 15% found once. Documented time point: newly diagnosed GD, antithyroid drugs for less than 3 months. Isolated PBMC RNA provided the starting material for the TCR library. The data were taken from a study of regulatory T cells in long-lasting Graves disease.

These sequences were also reported in another study, on T cells in Graves' hyperthyroidism and ophthalmopathy. From that second work: In the first-round RT-PCR of the TCR CDR3, the HTBI primer set was used.

This receptor was identified in a woman aged 45-65 years with Graves disease. The sample consisted of peripheral blood mononuclear cells (PBMCs), taken at new diagnosis, from a patient treated with antithyroid drugs. The V call is TRBV5-6, the J call TRBJ1-1; D not certain. The CDR3: CASSLQAGHTEAFF. The CDR3 DNA reads as TGTGCCAGCAGCTTACAAGCAGGTCACACTGAAGCTTTCTTT.